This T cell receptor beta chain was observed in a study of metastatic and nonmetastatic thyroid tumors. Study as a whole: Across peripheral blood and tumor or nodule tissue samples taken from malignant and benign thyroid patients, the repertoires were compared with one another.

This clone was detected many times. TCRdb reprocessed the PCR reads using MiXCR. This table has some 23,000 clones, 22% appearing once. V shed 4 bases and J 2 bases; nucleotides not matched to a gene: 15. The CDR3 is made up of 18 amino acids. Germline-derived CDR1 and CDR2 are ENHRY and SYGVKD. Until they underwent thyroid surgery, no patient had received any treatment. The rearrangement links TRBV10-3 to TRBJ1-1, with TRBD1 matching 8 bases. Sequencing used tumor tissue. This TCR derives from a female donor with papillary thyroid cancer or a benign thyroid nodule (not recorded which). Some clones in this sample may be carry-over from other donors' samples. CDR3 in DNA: TGTGCCATCAGTGTTTATATGTCAGGGGGCCTTCCTAACACTGAAGCTTTCTTT. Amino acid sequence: CAISVYMSGGLPNTEAFF.